The entry below describes one T cell receptor beta chain. The antigen it binds to is not known. Per-nucleotide qualities are absent, and no much larger clonotype sits a single base away. This sample stems from a study of siplizumab effects on memory and regulatory T cells (dated by TCRdb to between 2018 and 2021). Broadly, across the study: The study examined how the anti-CD2 antibody siplizumab affects alloreactive T-cell subsets in allogeneic mixed lymphocyte reactions built from human PBMCs.

Receptor amplification or capture employed the immunoSEQ multiplex PCR assay. Approximately 100,000 TCR templates per sample were assayed on the deep sequencing platform. Genomic DNA extracted from sorted T cells was the material used for TCRbeta CDR3 sequencing. In the source study's methods: The R programming language was used for clonal analysis of TCRbeta CDR3 data. Unstimulated samples were compared with post-reaction CFSE-low samples to define alloreactive CD4+ and CD8+ clones. By matching sequences to the repertoires of sorted unstimulated Treg and non-Treg cells, each alloreactive CD4+ clone was assigned a regulatory or non-regulatory origin. TCRdb took over this immuneACCESS table, retaining in-frame rearrangements with V and J assigned. Such tables are incomplete; in checked studies, under half of the missing clones stem from an unresolved V gene, and the remainder is unexplained. The V and J calls and clone size are taken from that table; D and trimming were inferred from the DNA. Present in this sample are 100,000 or so clones, 94% of which were seen just once. The ten largest account for roughly 0.61% of the sample.

Sorted unstimulated T cells and proliferating T cells recovered from mixed lymphocyte reactions underwent TCRbeta CDR3 sequencing. Fresh whole blood from roughly ten HLA-typed healthy donors served as the source for isolating PBMCs. To map where alloreactive clones came from, unstimulated CD4+ regulatory T cells were FACS-sorted. The paper's findings and limits, for the study overall: Among mappable alloreactive CD4+ clones, the Treg-derived fraction averaged around 63% with siplizumab versus 25% to 30% in control reactions. The cumulative frequency of alloreactive sequences traceable to unstimulated CD4+ memory T cells was significantly reduced by siplizumab. For roughly 75-95% of proliferating CD4+ or CD8+ clones, no naive or memory phenotype could be assigned. Because sequences below about 10^-5 frequency were poorly captured, only a minor fraction of alloreactive clones could be mapped to unstimulated subsets. The suppressive function of proliferating Tregs from siplizumab cultures was not functionally confirmed. Greater diversity appeared to be present in unstimulated naive T cells than in memory T cells, and a substantial contribution to the alloresponse seemed to be made by naive cells.

The CDR3 goes from the cysteine to the phenylalanine over 14 residues. Only the CDR3 part of the read is kept: 42 bases, read in frame from the first base. Via the germline V gene (reference sequence), CDR1 is LNHDA and CDR2 SQIVND. The trim is 2 bases for V and 1 base for J, with a gap of 7 bases between the germline ends. Input material: Tregs sorted from blood. This chain is built from TRBV19 and TRBJ2-3, with the D call tentatively TRBD1 or TRBD2, each fitting 5 bases. The sequence came from a human donor in good health. The CDR3 region reads CASSIMGGTDTQYF. The DNA sequence follows: TGTGCCAGTAGTATAATGGGGGGCACAGATACGCAGTATTTT.